This entry features one TCR beta chain sequence. Its antigen remains unknown. This sample was taken from a study of cytomegalovirus exposure and HLA in healthy donors. In the study overall: Of the donors genotyped, several hundred in all, over 80% fell in the Caucasian-associated ancestry cluster. Study observations and caveats: Association of a missense DCLRE1C variant with TCR beta V- and J-gene trimming was reported in a later analysis. Analysis performed later found more than 15,000 TCR beta sequences associated with HLA alleles at 0.05 false discovery rate.

V was shortened by 4 bases and J by 7 bases, with 10 bases between the two germline ends. The CDR3 spans 12 residues. Germline CDR1 reads SGHAT; CDR2 reads FQNNGV. PCR involved 60 Vbeta and 13 Jbeta primers. TCRdb's copy holds only in-frame clones and misses some; the assay was immunoSEQ multiplex PCR. The table has approximately 140,000 clones, around 71% seen once; the top ten hold around 2.7%. This TCR was sampled from a woman aged 55 to 70 in good health and CMV-seropositive. The V and J genes are TRBV11-2 and TRBJ1-2; possibly TRBD1 for D (5 bases). The sample taken for sequencing was PBMCs. CDR3 amino acids: CASSSGQFGYTF. CDR3 nucleotide sequence: TGTGCCAGCAGCTCAGGACAATTTGGCTACACCTTC.